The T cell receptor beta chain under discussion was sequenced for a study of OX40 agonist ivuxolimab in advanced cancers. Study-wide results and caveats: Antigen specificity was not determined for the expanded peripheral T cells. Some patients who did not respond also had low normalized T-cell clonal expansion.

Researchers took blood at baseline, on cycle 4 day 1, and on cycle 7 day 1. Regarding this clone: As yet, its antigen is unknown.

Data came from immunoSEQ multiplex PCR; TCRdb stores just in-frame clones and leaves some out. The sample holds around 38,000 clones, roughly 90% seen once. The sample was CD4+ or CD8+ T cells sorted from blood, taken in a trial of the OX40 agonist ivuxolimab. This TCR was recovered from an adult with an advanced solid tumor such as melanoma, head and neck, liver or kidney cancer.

This chain's CDR3 is CAISEQREIPPEAFF. The CDR3, as DNA: TGTGCCATCAGTGAGCAGAGGGAGATCCCCCCTGAAGCTTTCTTT. The rearrangement links TRBV10-3 to TRBJ1-1; D gene uncertain. Per the germline V gene, CDR1 is ENHRY and CDR2 is SYGVKD. Trimming took off 2 bases at V and 6 bases at J, with 16 bases between the two ends. This CDR3 has 15 amino acids.